These 15 T cell receptor beta chains share one sample of origin, sequenced in a study of memory CD4+ T cells and cytomegalovirus serostatus (dated by TCRdb to about 2019). Single viable CD3+CD4+CD8-CD45RO+ cells were sorted as memory CD4+ T cells on a FACSAria II. The library was obtained by the immunoSEQ multiplex PCR assay. TCRdb took over this immuneACCESS table, retaining in-frame rearrangements with V and J assigned. Such tables are incomplete; in checked studies, under half of the missing clones stem from an unresolved V gene, and the remainder is unexplained. The sample table shows under 50,000 clones, and approximately 78% are seen once. Clones ranked in the top ten supply less than 0.85% of the sample. Specimen: memory CD4+ T cells from blood. The receptors here all came from an adult in good health and CMV-seronegative.

The genes are TRBV30 and TRBJ1-2; a possible D gene is TRBD1 (6 bases). Germline lookup yields CDR1 GTSNPN and CDR2 SVGIG (reference sequence). This CDR3 has 15 residues. The ends were cut back, 2 bases at V and 7 bases at J, with 20 bases in the middle. For the CDR3, the DNA is TGTGCCTGGAGTAACCCACAGGGTTTTAGGGGTGGCTACACCTTC. Translating it yields CAWSNPQGFRGGYTF.

The chain combines TRBV5-1 with TRBJ2-1; 10 bases align to TRBD1. V lost 4 bases, J lost 3 bases, and 4 bases stayed unmatched. From germline, CDR1 is SGHRS and CDR2 YFSETQ. The length of the CDR3 is 15 residues. CDR3 amino acids: CASSLGQGRYNEQFF. CDR3 bases: TGCGCCAGCAGCCTGGGACAGGGGCGCTACAATGAGCAGTTCTTC.

The V gene is TRBV18, the J gene TRBJ1-6, with 9 bases aligning to TRBD1. With 3 bases clipped from V and 8 bases from J, the junction kept 5 bases outside the gene matches. The germline V gene encodes CDR1 KGHSH and CDR2 LQKENI. The CDR3 is 15 amino acids. The CDR3 DNA is TGTGCCAGCTCACCGACGGGACAGGGCGATTCACCCCTCCACTTT. Protein sequence: CASSPTGQGDSPLHF.

The J gene is TRBJ1-1, the V gene TRBV7-9, with 7 positions matching TRBD1. V shed 5 bases, J shed 3 bases, and the junction held 18 bases outside the gene matches. The length of the CDR3 is 18 residues. Germline V gene sequence: CDR1 SEHNR, CDR2 FQNEAQ (reference sequence). The CDR3 bases are TGTGCCAGCAGCCCGATGGCAGGGGGAGTTTTAAGGCACACTGAAGCTTTCTTT. Translating it yields CASSPMAGGVLRHTEAFF.

In this sample, this clone turned up a few times. This chain joins TRBV6-6 and TRBJ2-7; 11 bases are a match to TRBD1. Germline V gene lookup returns CDR1 MNHNY and CDR2 SVGAGI (reference sequence). The CDR3 length is 16 residues. Trimming at V came to 7 bases and at J to 4 bases, leaving 12 bases not matched to a gene. The CDR3, as DNA: TGTGCCAGCATTGACGCTGGGACAGGGGGGTGGTACGAGCAGTACTTC. Translated: CASIDAGTGGWYEQYF.

The gene calls are TRBV7-2 and TRBJ1-2, with TRBD1 identical over 7 bases. Trimming removed 0 bases from V and 1 base from J; junction bases left unmatched: 8. The CDR3 has 17 amino acids. Germline V gene data show CDR1 as SGHTA and CDR2 as FQGNSA. The CDR3 sequence is CASSLAIDREVNYGYTF. The CDR3, as DNA: TGTGCCAGCAGCTTAGCTATCGACAGGGAGGTTAACTATGGCTACACCTTC.

The V gene is TRBV21-1, the J gene TRBJ2-3; whether TRBD2, the table's D call, matches the DNA was not checked. TRBV21-1 is a documented pseudogene. The CDR3 runs to 17 residues. Written as DNA, the CDR3 is TGTGCCAGCAGCAAAGCGGATGCGGGACTAGCGTCAGATACGCAGTATTTT. Translation gives CASSKADAGLASDTQYF.

The rearrangement uses TRBV15 and TRBJ2-7, with 7 bases lining up with TRBD1. CDR3 length equals 17 residues. V shed 0 bases and J 3 bases; nucleotides not matched to a gene: 11. Looked up from germline, CDR1 is LNHNV and CDR2 is YYDKDF (reference sequence). The CDR3 DNA follows: TGTGCCACCAGCAGAGATTACCCAACGGACAGGTTCTACGAGCAGTACTTC. Its protein is CATSRDYPTDRFYEQYF.

For the CDR3, the DNA is TGTGCCACCAGCAGAGAAATATCAGGCAGGAGCCCGGAGGAACTGTTTTTT. This translates into CATSREISGRSPEELFF. This chain joins TRBV15 and TRBJ1-4, with D unresolved. V gave up 0 bases and J gave up 12 bases, with 23 bases separating them. Germline CDR1 and CDR2: LNHNV and YYDKDF (reference sequence). The CDR3 contains 17 residues.

The chain combines TRBV5-1 with TRBJ1-4; D unclear. CDR3 size: 17 residues. CDR1 is SGHRS, CDR2 YFSETQ, per germline. V lost 4 bases and J lost 1, with 17 bases in between. CDR3 coding DNA: TGCGCCAGCAGCCTCGGTCCGGGCGAGGTAACTAATGAAAAACTGTTTTTT. Amino acid sequence: CASSLGPGEVTNEKLFF.

The V gene is TRBV7-2, the J gene TRBJ1-2, with 10 bases lining up with TRBD1. Germline V gene lookup returns CDR1 SGHTA and CDR2 FQGNSA. The CDR3 length is 15 residues. The V gene end was trimmed by 5 bases and the J gene end by 4 bases; junction bases not matched to a gene: 7. The CDR3 nucleotides read TGTGCCAGCAGCCGCGACAGGGGGCCTAGCTATGGCTACACCTTC. It codes for CASSRDRGPSYGYTF. The whole variable domain, remainder taken from reference TRBV7-2 and TRBJ1-2, is GAGVSQSPSNKVTEKGKDVELRCDPISGHTALYWYRQSLGQGLEFLIYFQGNSAPDKSGLPSDRFSAERTGGSVSTLTIQRTQQEDSAVYLCASSRDRGPSYGYTFGSGTRLTVV.

This clone turned up a few times. This chain connects TRBV4-1 to TRBJ2-7; D may be TRBD2 (5 bases). Germline CDR1 reads MGHRA; CDR2 reads YSYEKL. The CDR3 spans 11 residues. The ends were cut back, 4 bases at V and 7 bases at J, with 8 bases in the middle. In DNA form, the CDR3 reads TGCGCCAGCAGCCTGAGGGATGAGCAGTACTTC. Translating it yields CASSLRDEQYF.

This clone appeared a few times. The CDR3 coding sequence is TGCGCCAGCAGTGAAGGATGGGGCACTGAAGCTTTCTTT. Residues: CASSEGWGTEAFF. The chain carries TRBV10-1 and TRBJ1-1, with D uncertain. This CDR3 has 13 residues. Per the germline V gene, CDR1 is WNHNN and CDR2 is SYGVQD (reference sequence). With 3 bases removed from V and 4 bases from J, the gap between germline ends came to 9 bases.

This clone has more than one count but fewer than ten. The genes are TRBV30 and TRBJ1-4, with TRBD1 as a possible D gene (6 bases). There are 13 residues in the CDR3. Germline V CDR1 and CDR2: GTSNPN, SVGIG (reference sequence). V lost 3 bases, J lost 7 bases, and 12 bases lay in between. The CDR3 spells CAWRTGGSEKLFF. CDR3 DNA sequence: TGTGCCTGGAGGACAGGAGGGAGTGAAAAACTGTTTTTT.

V and J are TRBV9 and TRBJ2-1; 10 bases are shared with TRBD2. Trimming removed 4 bases from V and 6 bases from J; junction bases left unmatched: 10. CDR1 is SGDLS and CDR2 is YYNGEE in the germline V gene. This CDR3 spans 16 amino acids. The DNA for the CDR3 is TGTGCCAGCAGCTCAGTATTAGCGGGGGGCTTCAATGAGCAGTTCTTC. Encoded protein: CASSSVLAGGFNEQFF. The variable domain in full, with the rest retrieved from reference TRBV9 and TRBJ2-1, is DSGVTQTPKHLITATGQRVTLRCSPRSGDLSVYWYQQSLDQGLQFLIQYYNGEERAKGNILERFSAQQFPDLHSELNLSSLELGDSALYFCASSSVLAGGFNEQFFGPGTRLTVL.